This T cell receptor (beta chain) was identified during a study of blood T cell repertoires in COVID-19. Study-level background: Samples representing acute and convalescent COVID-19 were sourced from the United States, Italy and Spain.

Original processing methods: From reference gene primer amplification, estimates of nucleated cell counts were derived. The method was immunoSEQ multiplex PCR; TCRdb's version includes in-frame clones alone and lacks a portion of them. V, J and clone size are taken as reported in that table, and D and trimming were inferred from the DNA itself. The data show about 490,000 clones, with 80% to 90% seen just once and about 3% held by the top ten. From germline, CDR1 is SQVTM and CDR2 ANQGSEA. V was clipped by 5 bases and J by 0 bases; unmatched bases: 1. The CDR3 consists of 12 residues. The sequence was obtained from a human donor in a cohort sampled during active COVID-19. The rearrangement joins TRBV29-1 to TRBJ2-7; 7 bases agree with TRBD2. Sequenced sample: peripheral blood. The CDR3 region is CSVSGTSYEQYF. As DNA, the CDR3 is TGCAGCGTTAGCGGGACCTCCTACGAGCAGTACTTC.